The 9 T cell receptor beta chains reported below all come from one sample, sequenced in a study of blood T cell repertoires in COVID-19. Clones were sequenced by immunoSEQ multiplex PCR, and TCRdb holds only the in-frame ones, with some missing. The sample contains about 420,000 clones, around 90% of which appear only once. The sequencing sample was made of peripheral blood. The receptors here all came from a man aged 18 to 35 with COVID-19, enrolled during active disease.

The rearrangement uses TRBV6-1 and TRBJ2-5, with D perhaps TRBD2 (6 bases). The CDR3 runs to 18 residues. Trimming removed 2 bases from V and 5 bases from J, with 24 bases in between. Germline CDR1 is MNHNS and CDR2 is SASEGT. The CDR3 sequence: CASSESTRRRVKAETQYF. The CDR3 coding sequence is TGTGCCAGCAGTGAAAGTACTAGGCGGAGGGTTAAGGCGGAGACCCAGTACTTC.

The chain links TRBV2 to TRBJ2-2, with D possibly TRBD2 on 6 matching bases. CDR3 length: 15 residues. The germline gives CDR1 SNHLY, CDR2 FYNNEI. The V gene lost 6 bases and the J gene lost 5 bases, with 16 bases spanning the gap. The CDR3 loop reads CASRGTYVSTGELFF. The CDR3 coding sequence is TGTGCCAGCAGGGGGACTTATGTCTCAACCGGGGAGCTGTTTTTT.

DNA for the CDR3: TGCGCCAGCAGCTTGAGCGCCAGCTCCTACGAGCAGTACTTC. Translating it yields CASSLSASSYEQYF. The gene calls are TRBV5-1 and TRBJ2-7; D is unclear. V was shortened by 1 base and J by 0 bases, with 8 bases between the two germline ends. Germline V CDR1 and CDR2: SGHRS, YFSETQ. The CDR3 is 14 residues long.

The chain combines TRBV3-1 (or the pseudogene TRBV3-2) with TRBJ2-7, with 9 bases matching TRBD1. This CDR3 contains 15 residues. V lost 3 bases and J lost 3; bases outside the gene matches: 6. Per germline, CDR1 LGHDT and CDR2 YNNKEL (reference sequence). The CDR3 sequence is CASSQRGQGGYEQYF. The CDR3 bases are TGTGCCAGCAGCCAGAGGGGACAGGGCGGCTACGAGCAGTACTTC.

The rearrangement joins TRBV10-1 to TRBJ2-3; TRBD2 matches 10 bases. In germline, CDR1 is WNHNN, CDR2 SYGVQD (reference sequence). V gave up 5 bases and J gave up 0 bases; unmatched junction bases: 5. The CDR3 consists of 16 residues. This CDR3 is CASSYTSGASTDTQYF. The CDR3 coding sequence is TGCGCCAGCAGTTATACTAGCGGGGCTAGCACAGATACGCAGTATTTT.

The chain is built from TRBV5-6 and TRBJ1-2; D uncertain. CDR1 and CDR2 (germline): SGHDT, YYEEEE. V was cut by 3 bases and J by 2 bases, with 17 bases left in between. The CDR3 contains 16 residues. The CDR3 loop is CASSSWARNPNYGYTF. The CDR3 DNA is TGTGCCAGCAGCTCATGGGCCAGAAACCCCAACTATGGCTACACCTTC.

The V call is TRBV19, the J call TRBJ1-1, with 7 bases that match TRBD1. V lost 7 bases to trimming and J lost 0 bases; unmatched junction nucleotides: 2. Germline CDR1 is LNHDA and CDR2 is SQIVND (reference sequence). The CDR3 is 13 residues long. As DNA, the CDR3 is TGTGCCAGTACCAGGGGGGTGAACACTGAAGCTTTCTTT. Protein sequence: CASTRGVNTEAFF.

V gene TRBV11-2 combines with J gene TRBJ2-7; a possible D gene is TRBD1 (5 bases). Per germline, CDR1 SGHAT and CDR2 FQNNGV. The V end lost 3 bases, the J end lost 5 bases, and 11 bases lay between the germline ends. This CDR3 is built from 13 residues. Written as DNA, the CDR3 is TGTGCCAGCAGCTTGGTAGGGGCCCACGAGCAGTACTTC. Translating gives CASSLVGAHEQYF.

The chain employs TRBV2 and TRBJ2-7, with 7 bases matching TRBD1. V was pared by 6 bases and J by 2 bases, with 7 bases of the junction left unmatched. The germline gives CDR1 SNHLY, CDR2 FYNNEI. The CDR3 contains 14 residues. CDR3 sequence: CASRPDRDAYEQYF. Written as DNA, the CDR3 is TGTGCCAGCAGGCCCGACAGGGACGCCTACGAGCAGTACTTC.